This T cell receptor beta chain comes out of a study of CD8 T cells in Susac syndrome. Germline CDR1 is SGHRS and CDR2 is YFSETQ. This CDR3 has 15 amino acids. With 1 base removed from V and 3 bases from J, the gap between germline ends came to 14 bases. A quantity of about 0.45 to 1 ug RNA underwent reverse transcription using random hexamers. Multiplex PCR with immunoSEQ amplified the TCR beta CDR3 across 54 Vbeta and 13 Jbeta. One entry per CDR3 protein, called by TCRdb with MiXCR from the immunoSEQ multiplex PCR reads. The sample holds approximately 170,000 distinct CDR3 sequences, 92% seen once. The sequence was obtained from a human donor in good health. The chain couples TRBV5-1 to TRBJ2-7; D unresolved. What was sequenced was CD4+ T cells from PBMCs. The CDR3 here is CASSLLKGGNYEQYF. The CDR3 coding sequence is TGCGCCAGCAGCTTGCTGAAGGGTGGAAACTACGAGCAGTACTTC.